Presented here are 23 T cell receptor beta chains from one specimen sequenced in a study of T cell repertoires in cytomegalovirus infection. In TCRdb, the reads were re-called with MiXCR into one record per CDR3 protein. The table includes some 700,000 distinct CDR3 sequences, 35% to 40% detected once. Sequenced: PBMCs. These receptors all come from a human donor in good health (CMV status not recorded). Some clones in this sample may be carry-over from other donors' samples.

The V call is TRBV28, the J call TRBJ2-3, with 12 bases aligning to TRBD1. CDR1 MDHEN and CDR2 SYDVKM come from the germline V gene. J gave up 6 bases and V 6 bases, and 13 bases lay outside the gene matches. CDR3 length: 17 residues. CDR3 DNA sequence: TGTGCCAGCAGCAACCACCGGGACAGGGGGCGCGAGGATACGCAGTATTTT. Amino acids: CASSNHRDRGREDTQYF.

The table lists this clonotype with a few counts. CDR3 amino acids: CASRLAGGTNTGELFF. Here the CDR3 DNA reads TGTGCCAGCAGACTAGCGGGAGGCACGAACACCGGGGAGCTGTTTTTT. The V and J genes are TRBV5-5 and TRBJ2-2, with 12 bases matching TRBD2. Losses at the gene ends were 5 bases for V and 0 bases for J; bases not matched to a gene: 2. This CDR3 comprises 16 residues. Germline loops: CDR1 SGHKS, CDR2 YYEKEE (reference sequence).

This clonotype was detected ten times or more. The CDR3 DNA is TGTGCCAGCAGCTTCTCATCAGGGGCTTACTCCGAGCAGTACTTC. Translating it yields CASSFSSGAYSEQYF. V usage is TRBV7-9 and J usage is TRBJ2-7; perhaps TRBD1 as D (6 bases). V was clipped by 3 bases and J by 6 bases, with 18 bases between them. The CDR3 is made up of 15 amino acids. Germline values: CDR1 SEHNR, CDR2 FQNEAQ (reference sequence).

This clonotype has only a few counts. The chain has TRBV7-3 and TRBJ1-1, with unresolved D. The CDR3 is 14 amino acids. CDR1 is SGHTA and CDR2 is FQGTGA in the germline V gene. The germline V and J ends were trimmed by 6 bases and 4 bases, with 15 bases remaining between them. The CDR3 sequence is CASRNREGFTEAFF. The CDR3 coding sequence is TGTGCCAGCAGGAATCGGGAGGGTTTCACTGAAGCTTTCTTT.

This clonotype was recorded a few times. The chain joins TRBV12-3 or TRBV12-4 to TRBJ2-7; TRBD2 is a possible D gene (6 bases). Trimming took 7 bases from V and 2 from J, leaving 12 bases between them. CDR3 size: 13 residues. CDR3 in amino acids: CASTGTATYEQYF. CDR3 sequence (DNA): TGTGCCAGCACCGGGACTGCAACCTACGAGCAGTACTTC.

This clonotype was counted many times. The rearrangement joins TRBV7-9 to TRBJ1-2, with no clear D. This CDR3 is built from 17 residues. Trimming stripped 2 bases from V and 2 bases from J, with 18 bases between. Germline lookup yields CDR1 SEHNR and CDR2 FQNEAQ (reference sequence). In DNA, the CDR3 is TGTGCCAGCAGCTTAAACCCCGGACGGGGAAGAAACTATGGCTACACCTTC. It encodes CASSLNPGRGRNYGYTF.

V and J are TRBV29-1 and TRBJ1-1; 12 positions agree with TRBD1. The CDR3 runs to 15 residues. Trimming removed 8 bases from V and 5 bases from J; junction bases left unmatched: 12. From germline, CDR1 is SQVTM and CDR2 ANQGSEA. CDR3 loop: CSLREGTGGGTEAFF. DNA for the CDR3: TGCAGCCTGAGAGAAGGGACAGGGGGCGGGACTGAAGCTTTCTTT.

The V call is TRBV20-1, the J call TRBJ2-7, with D possibly matching TRBD2 (6 bases). Trimming removed 1 base at V and 2 bases at J, with 9 bases between. The CDR3 consists of 13 residues. Germline values: CDR1 DFQATT, CDR2 SNEGSKA (reference sequence). CDR3 loop: CSARAGLTYEQYF. The DNA for the CDR3 is TGCAGTGCTAGAGCGGGACTTACCTACGAGCAGTACTTC.

This clonotype was recorded a few times. The CDR3 sequence is CASSREAYNEQFF. CDR3 sequence (DNA): TGTGCCAGCAGCCGGGAGGCCTACAATGAGCAGTTCTTC. J is TRBJ2-1 and V is TRBV28, with TRBD2 matching 7 bases. Germline CDR1 reads MDHEN; CDR2 reads SYDVKM. CDR3 length: 13 amino acids. Trimming cost V 6 bases and J 2 bases; bases outside gene matches: 1.

This clonotype has only a few counts. The genes are TRBV11-2 and TRBJ2-7; 8 positions agree with TRBD1. After removal of 8 bases from V and 3 bases from J, the junction contained 12 bases not matched to a gene. Per the germline V gene, CDR1 is SGHAT and CDR2 is FQNNGV. The CDR3 has 15 residues. CDR3 in amino acids: CASSIQGGHYYEQYF. CDR3 sequence (DNA): TGTGCCAGCTCCATACAGGGGGGTCACTACTACGAGCAGTACTTC. The whole variable domain, filled in from reference TRBV11-2 and TRBJ2-7, reads EAGVAQSPRYKIIEKRQSVAFWCNPISGHATLYWYQQILGQGPKLLIQFQNNGVVDDSQLPKDRFSAERLKGVDSTLKIQPAKLEDSAVYLCASSIQGGHYYEQYFGPGTRLTVT.

This clonotype was counted a few times. CDR3: CASSIQVRGSYGYTF. The DNA for the CDR3 is TGTGCCAGTAGTATACAGGTCAGGGGAAGCTATGGCTACACCTTC. V and J are TRBV19 and TRBJ1-2; D may be TRBD1 (6 bases). Trimming left V 2 bases short and J 4 bases short, with 14 bases between. This CDR3 region has 15 residues. Germline V gene sequence: CDR1 LNHDA, CDR2 SQIVND (reference sequence).

The chain employs TRBV6-1 and TRBJ2-3, with 10 bases matching TRBD2. The trim removed 2 bases at V and 0 bases at J, leaving 5 bases unmatched. From germline, CDR1 is MNHNS and CDR2 SASEGT. The CDR3 consists of 17 residues. The CDR3 reads CASSERSTSGSTDTQYF. The CDR3 region has the DNA TGTGCCAGCAGTGAACGTTCGACTAGCGGGAGCACAGATACGCAGTATTTT.

This clonotype occurred a few times. The chain has TRBV11-2 and TRBJ1-5, with D possibly being TRBD1 (5 bases). The ends were cut back, 8 bases at V and 2 bases at J, with 22 bases in the middle. Germline V gene sequence: CDR1 SGHAT, CDR2 FQNNGV. The CDR3 runs to 17 residues. The CDR3 coding sequence is TGTGCCAGCCTACAGGTAGAGGGAAGGGATGGCAATCAGCCCCAGCATTTT. It is translated as CASLQVEGRDGNQPQHF. Full variable domain (missing parts from reference TRBV11-2 and TRBJ1-5): EAGVAQSPRYKIIEKRQSVAFWCNPISGHATLYWYQQILGQGPKLLIQFQNNGVVDDSQLPKDRFSAERLKGVDSTLKIQPAKLEDSAVYLCASLQVEGRDGNQPQHFGDGTRLSIL.

The rearrangement links TRBV28 to TRBJ2-7; D might be TRBD2 (6 bases). Germline V gene data show CDR1 as MDHEN and CDR2 as SYDVKM. The V gene lost 8 bases and the J gene lost 5 bases, with 10 bases spanning the gap. This CDR3 is 11 amino acids long. CDR3 nucleotides: TGTGCCAGCGAGACTAGAGACGAGCAGTACTTC. Protein: CASETRDEQYF. Full variable domain (outside the CDR3, taken from reference TRBV28 and TRBJ2-7): DVKVTQSSRYLVKRTGEKVFLECVQDMDHENMFWYRQDPGLGLRLIYFSYDVKMKEKGDIPEGYSVSREKKERFSLILESASTNQTSMYLCASETRDEQYFGPGTRLTVT.

The chain is built from TRBV7-6 and TRBJ1-5, with a tentative D call TRBD1 (6 bases). The CDR3 extends over 13 amino acids. Germline assignment: CDR1 SGHVS and CDR2 FNYEAQ. V was cut by 1 base and J by 6 bases, with 7 bases left in between. The CDR3 nucleotides read TGTGCCAGCAGCTTAGACAGGGTTCAGCCCCAGCATTTT. Translated, it gives CASSLDRVQPQHF.

The V and J genes are TRBV5-6 and TRBJ1-1, with a possible D match to TRBD1 (6 bases). Trimming removed 5 bases from V and 4 bases from J, with 12 bases in between. This CDR3 has 13 residues. The germline V gene encodes CDR1 SGHDT and CDR2 YYEEEE. The CDR3 reads CASRLQGSTEAFF. The CDR3 region has the DNA TGTGCCAGCAGACTACAGGGAAGCACTGAAGCTTTCTTT.

The rearrangement uses TRBV28 and TRBJ2-5; D might be TRBD2 (5 bases). The germline CDR1 and CDR2 sequences are MDHEN and SYDVKM. Trimming left V 3 bases short and J 5 bases short, with 13 bases between. The CDR3 consists of 14 residues. Here the CDR3 reads CASSLGGLTETQYF. The CDR3 coding sequence is TGTGCCAGCAGTTTGGGCGGGTTGACGGAGACCCAGTACTTC.

DNA of the CDR3: TGTGCCAGCAGCTTCGATGGCAGCTACTGGAGCTCCTACGAGCAGTACTTC. It encodes CASSFDGSYWSSYEQYF. This chain joins TRBV7-8 and TRBJ2-7, with unresolved D. V was cut by 3 bases and J by 0 bases, with 18 bases left in between. The CDR3 runs to 17 residues. The germline V gene encodes CDR1 SGHVS and CDR2 FQNEAQ.

The rearrangement uses TRBV7-8 and TRBJ2-7, with D uncertain. Per the germline V gene, CDR1 is SGHVS and CDR2 is FQNEAQ. V was clipped by 4 bases and J by 6 bases, with 13 bases between them. CDR3 length: 13 residues. CDR3 loop: CASSYPRPGEQYF. DNA of the CDR3: TGTGCCAGCAGCTACCCCCGGCCGGGCGAGCAGTACTTC.

The chain joins TRBV7-6 to TRBJ2-7, with 7 bases identical to TRBD1. This CDR3 region has 14 residues. Germline V CDR1 and CDR2: SGHVS, FNYEAQ. Germline trimming cut 1 base from V and 2 bases from J; bases unmatched to any gene: 2. The CDR3 nucleotides are TGTGCCAGCAGCTTAGAGACAGGGACCTACGAGCAGTACTTC. Its translation is CASSLETGTYEQYF.

The V call is TRBV5-6, the J call TRBJ2-7; no reliable D call. The CDR3 loop spans 16 amino acids. V lost 2 bases and J 3 bases, leaving 18 bases between the germline ends. Germline-derived CDR1 and CDR2 are SGHDT and YYEEEE. The DNA of the CDR3 is TGTGCCAGCAGCTTAGAAAGAGCTACACTTTTCTACGAGCAGTACTTC. This encodes CASSLERATLFYEQYF.

This clonotype has a handful of counts. CDR3 sequence reads: CASSLGGRAYEQFF. The CDR3 region has the DNA TGTGCCAGCAGCTTAGGCGGGAGGGCCTATGAGCAGTTCTTC. The chain combines TRBV7-9 with TRBJ2-1, with 9 bases fitting TRBD2. Germline CDR1 is SEHNR and CDR2 is FQNEAQ (reference sequence). CDR3 length: 14 amino acids. After removal of 1 base from V and 8 bases from J, the junction contained 3 bases not matched to a gene.

This clonotype was found a few times. The gene calls are TRBV11-2 and TRBJ1-1, with a weak D call TRBD1 (5 bases). The germline gives CDR1 SGHAT, CDR2 FQNNGV. V gave up 5 bases and J gave up 0 bases, with 10 bases separating them. CDR3 length: 14 amino acids. CDR3 nucleotides: TGTGCCAGCAGCATCGGGGCGGTGAACACTGAAGCTTTCTTT. Encoded protein: CASSIGAVNTEAFF.